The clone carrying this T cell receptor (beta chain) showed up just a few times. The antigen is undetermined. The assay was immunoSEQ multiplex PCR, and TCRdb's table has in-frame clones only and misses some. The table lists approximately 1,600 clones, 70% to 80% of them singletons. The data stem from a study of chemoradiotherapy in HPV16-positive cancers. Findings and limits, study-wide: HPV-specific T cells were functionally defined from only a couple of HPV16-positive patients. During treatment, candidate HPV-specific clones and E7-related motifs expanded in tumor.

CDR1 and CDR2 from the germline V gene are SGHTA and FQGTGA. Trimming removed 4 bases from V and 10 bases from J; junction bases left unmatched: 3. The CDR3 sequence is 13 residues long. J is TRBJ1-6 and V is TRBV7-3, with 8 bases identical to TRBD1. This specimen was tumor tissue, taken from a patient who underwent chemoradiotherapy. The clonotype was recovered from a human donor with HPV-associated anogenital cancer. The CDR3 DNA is TGTGCCAGCAGCTCACAGGGGGGCTCACCCCTCCACTTT. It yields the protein CASSSQGGSPLHF. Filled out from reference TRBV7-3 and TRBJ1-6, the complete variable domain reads GAGVSQTPSNKVTEKGKYVELRCDPISGHTALYWYRQSLGQGPEFLIYFQGTGAADDSGLPNDRFFAVRPEGSVSTLKIQRTERGDSAVYLCASSSQGGSPLHFGNGTRLTVT.